The source of this T cell receptor (beta chain) is a study of T cells in Graves' hyperthyroidism and ophthalmopathy. Concerning this clonotype: As yet, its antigen is unknown.

Subjects with ophthalmopathy showed a Clinical Activity Score no lower than 3, a NOSPECS grade no lower than 4, and a duration shorter than 3 months. Uncontrolled infection, other autoimmune disease, pregnancy or lactation led to exclusion. Germline V gives CDR1 MNHNS, CDR2 SASEGT. The CDR3 is 16 residues long. Trimming pared 6 bases from V and 7 bases from J, leaving 24 bases between. It was RNA transcripts that yielded the amplified TCR beta CDR3 regions. Researchers ran a first-round RT-PCR on the TCR CDR3 using the HTBI primer set. MiXCR, applied by TCRdb to the multiplex PCR reads, yields one record per CDR3 protein. The table includes 300,000 to 400,000 distinct CDR3 sequences, 18% detected once. Study-wide results and limits: Blood also showed most of the thyroid clonotypes that were expanded above 0.001.

This TCR was recovered from a man aged 18-30 years with Graves' ophthalmopathy. Source material: blood. The gene calls are TRBV6-1 and TRBJ2-5, with D possibly being TRBD2 (6 bases). In nucleotides, the CDR3 is TGTGCCAGCAGCTCCACCCAGGGACTCCAAGGAGGGACCCAGTACTTC. It codes for CASSSTQGLQGGTQYF.